This TCR beta chain comes out of a study of OX40 agonist ivuxolimab in advanced cancers. The CDR3 sequence is 12 residues long. Trimming removed 0 bases from V and 5 bases from J, with 5 bases in between. Germline V gene data show CDR1 as SGDLS and CDR2 as YYNGEE. TCRdb keeps only in-frame clones here, not all; method: immunoSEQ multiplex PCR. The sample consists of 120,000 or so clones, 90% to 95% of them appearing once. This specimen consisted of CD4+ or CD8+ T cells sorted from blood, obtained in a trial of the OX40 agonist ivuxolimab. The V call is TRBV9, the J call TRBJ1-2; D gene uncertain. The receptor comes from an adult with an advanced solid tumor such as melanoma, head and neck, liver or kidney cancer. CDR3 nucleotides: TGTGCCAGCAGCGTAGCCGGATATGGCTACACCTTC. It translates to CASSVAGYGYTF.